These T cell receptor beta chains were read from a single sample in a study of blood T cell repertoires in COVID-19. Only in-frame clones appear in the TCRdb table, and some are missing; sequencing was by immunoSEQ multiplex PCR. Here the sample spans some 190,000 clones, more than 70% being singletons. Sequencing was done on a sample of PBMCs or T cells enriched from blood (not recorded which). All receptors derive from a man aged 40-55 years with acute COVID-19. CDR3s include the opening cysteine and the closing phenylalanine or tryptophan. D genes are given only for firm matches. Where a row states a size, it is once, few, many or the class of an expanded clone; other rows omit it.

CAILIDSSGANVLTF TGTGCCATCCTTATCGACAGCTCTGGGGCCAACGTCCTGACTTTC TRBJ2-6 TRBV6-4 NA few
CASRRDLNTEAFF TGTGCCAGCAGGCGGGACCTGAACACTGAAGCTTTCTTT TRBJ1-1 TRBV2 NA once
CASSPLQGEIYEQYF TGCGCCAGCAGCCCTTTACAGGGGGAAATTTACGAGCAGTACTTC TRBJ2-7 TRBV5-1 TRBD1 NA
CASSLGQGLYEQYF TGTGCCAGTAGTTTAGGACAGGGCCTCTACGAGCAGTACTTC TRBJ2-7 TRBV19 TRBD1 NA
CASSFGGGDQPQHF TGCGCCAGCAGCTTCGGCGGGGGGGATCAGCCCCAGCATTTT TRBJ1-5 TRBV5-1 NA NA
CASSPTGAHNEQFF TGTGCCAGCAGCCCAACAGGGGCCCACAATGAGCAGTTCTTC TRBJ2-1 TRBV9 TRBD1 NA
CASSGAPGDRDNSGNTIYF TGCGCCAGCAGCGGTGCCCCCGGGGACAGGGATAACTCTGGAAACACCATATATTTT TRBJ1-3 TRBV5-1 TRBD1 NA
CASRPTGGGNTEAFF TGTGCCAGCAGGCCGACAGGGGGAGGGAACACTGAAGCTTTCTTT TRBJ1-1 TRBV28 TRBD1 NA
CASSIGLAGGGDTGELFF TGTGCCAGTAGTATAGGACTAGCGGGAGGAGGAGACACCGGGGAGCTGTTTTTT TRBJ2-2 TRBV19 TRBD2 NA
CASSYRQGNQPQHF TGTGCCAGTAGTTATCGACAGGGGAATCAGCCCCAGCATTTT TRBJ1-5 TRBV19 TRBD1 NA
CASSVGFDEQYF TGTGCCAGCAGCGTAGGTTTCGACGAGCAGTACTTC TRBJ2-7 TRBV9 NA NA
CASSPRDLSYEQYF TGTGCCAGCAGCCCCCGGGACTTGTCCTACGAGCAGTACTTC TRBJ2-7 TRBV7-2 NA NA
CASTKGLAGVYEQFF TGTGCCAGCACCAAGGGACTAGCGGGAGTGTATGAGCAGTTCTTC TRBJ2-1 TRBV7-9 TRBD2 NA
CASSPQGFQETQYF TGTGCCAGCTCACCACAGGGGTTCCAAGAGACCCAGTACTTC TRBJ2-5 TRBV18 NA NA
CASSGLAGYNEQFF TGTGCCAGCAGTGGACTAGCGGGGTACAATGAGCAGTTCTTC TRBJ2-1 TRBV6-4 TRBD2 NA
CALWEGGFASGYTF TGTGCCCTTTGGGAGGGGGGCTTTGCTTCTGGCTACACCTTC TRBJ1-2 TRBV7-9 NA once
CASSLLMRMSSTDTQYF TGTGCCAGCAGCCTCCTGATGAGGATGTCTAGCACAGATACGCAGTATTTT TRBJ2-3 TRBV7-2 NA once
CASSPGLADYNEQFF TGTGCCAGCAGTCCGGGACTAGCGGACTACAATGAGCAGTTCTTC TRBJ2-1 TRBV6-2/TRBV6-3 TRBD2 NA